A selection of T cell receptor beta chains follows, all from one sample in a study of T cells in Graves' hyperthyroidism and ophthalmopathy. TCRdb ran MiXCR on the multiplex PCR reads and lists one entry per CDR3 protein. Of a few hundred thousand distinct CDR3 sequences in the sample, 15% to 18% were seen once. The source material was blood. These receptor sequences come from a woman in her thirties with Graves' hyperthyroidism. The CDR3 runs from the conserved cysteine through the conserved F or W. The D gene is left open where the match is weak. The listing skips clone size in some rows; elsewhere it reads once, few, many or a size class.

j_call | v_call | d_call | clone_size | cdr3_nt | cdr3_aa
TRBJ2-2 | TRBV5-1 | - | many | TGCGCCAGCAGCTTCGGACACACGAACACCGGGGAGCTGTTTTTT | CASSFGHTNTGELFF
TRBJ2-3 | TRBV19 | - | few | TGTGCCAGTAGTACGGGGGAGACAGATACGCAGTATTTT | CASSTGETDTQYF
TRBJ1-1 | TRBV15 | - | - | TGTGCCACCAGTAGGTCAGGGAACACTGAAGCTTTCTTT | CATSRSGNTEAFF
TRBJ1-2 | TRBV29-1 | TRBD1 | - | TGCAGCGTCGCCGGACAGGGGGGGGTTGGCTACACCTTC | CSVAGQGGVGYTF
TRBJ2-3 | TRBV11-2 | - | many | TGTGCCAGCGGGGGGGATACGCAGTATTTT | CASGGDTQYF
TRBJ1-3 | TRBV2 | - | few | TGTGCCAGCACTAGGGCCGGCTCTGGAAACACCATATATTTT | CASTRAGSGNTIYF
TRBJ2-1 | TRBV18 | TRBD2 | many | TGTGCCAGCTCACCACCGGCTAGCGGGGGCTACAATGAGCAGTTCTTC | CASSPPASGGYNEQFF
TRBJ2-2 | TRBV18 | TRBD2 | many | TGTGCCAGCTCACCACTGAGCGGGAGGCCGCCCGGGGAGCTGTTTTTT | CASSPLSGRPPGELFF
TRBJ2-2 | TRBV4-1 | - | - | TGCGCCAGCAGCCAAGCCCTGAGCACCGGGGAGCTGTTTTTT | CASSQALSTGELFF
TRBJ1-2 | TRBV20-1 | - | - | TGCAGTGCTAGTCTGCTGGGGGGCGTCGGCTACACCTTC | CSASLLGGVGYTF
TRBJ2-1 | TRBV18 | TRBD2 | many | TGTGCCAGCTCACCACCTAGCGGGAGTCGCAATGAGCAGTTCTTC | CASSPPSGSRNEQFF
TRBJ2-7 | TRBV5-1 | - | - | TGCGCCAGCAGCTACAGGGCAACCGGGCTAAGCTCCTACGAGCAGTACTTC | CASSYRATGLSSYEQYF
TRBJ2-5 | TRBV19 | - | many | TGTGCCAGTAGCCCCGGGACATCGATCCAAGAGACCCAGTACTTC | CASSPGTSIQETQYF
TRBJ2-1 | TRBV25-1 | - | few | TGTGCCAGCAGTGACCCCCGGACAGATAACGATGAGCAGTTCTTC | CASSDPRTDNDEQFF
TRBJ2-4 | TRBV15 | - | few | TGTGCCACCAGCAGAGATCGACTAGAAGACATTCAGTACTTC | CATSRDRLEDIQYF
TRBJ1-4 | TRBV28 | - | - | TGTGCCAGCAGCCTACCAGGTACCGAAGATGAAAAACTGTTTTTT | CASSLPGTEDEKLFF
TRBJ2-1 | TRBV28 | TRBD2 | many | TGTGCCAGCACCAAAGGGACTAGGACTAACAATGAGCAGTTCTTC | CASTKGTRTNNEQFF
TRBJ2-3 | TRBV7-3 | TRBD2 | many | TGTGCCAGCAGCCCGCTGGGGGGGGGCACAGATACGCAGTATTTT | CASSPLGGGTDTQYF
TRBJ1-6 | TRBV7-3 | - | few | TGTGCCAGCAGCGATGGGCACTCACCCCTCCACTTT | CASSDGHSPLHF
TRBJ2-1 | TRBV20-1 | - | many | TGCAGTGCTCCCAGCGGTTTTGACTACAATGAGCAGTTCTTC | CSAPSGFDYNEQFF
TRBJ2-5 | TRBV10-3 | TRBD1 | few | TGTGCCATCAGTGAGTCACGGACAGGGTCGGCCCAGTACTTC | CAISESRTGSAQYF
TRBJ2-1 | TRBV9 | TRBD2 | few | TGTGCCAGCAGCGCTACTAGCGGGAGTGCAGGTGAGCAGTTCTTC | CASSATSGSAGEQFF
TRBJ1-2 | TRBV20-1 | - | - | TGCAGTGCTAGAGACAATTCCCCAAACTATGGCTACACCTTC | CSARDNSPNYGYTF
TRBJ2-1 | TRBV20-1 | TRBD2 | many | TGCAGTGCTACCCCGACTAGCGGGAGGTACAATGAGCAGTTCTTC | CSATPTSGRYNEQFF
TRBJ2-1 | TRBV27 | TRBD2 | many | TGTGCCAGCAGTTTATCGTGGCTCCTAGCGGGAGGGTACAATGAGCAGTTCTTC | CASSLSWLLAGGYNEQFF
TRBJ2-3 | TRBV10-1 | - | - | TGCGCCAGCAGCTACAGTGGTGTCGGAGGTACGCAGTATTTT | CASSYSGVGGTQYF
TRBJ1-2 | TRBV12-3/TRBV12-4 | - | many | TGTGCCAGCAGTCATTCGTTGGGTGGGGGCTACACCTTC | CASSHSLGGGYTF